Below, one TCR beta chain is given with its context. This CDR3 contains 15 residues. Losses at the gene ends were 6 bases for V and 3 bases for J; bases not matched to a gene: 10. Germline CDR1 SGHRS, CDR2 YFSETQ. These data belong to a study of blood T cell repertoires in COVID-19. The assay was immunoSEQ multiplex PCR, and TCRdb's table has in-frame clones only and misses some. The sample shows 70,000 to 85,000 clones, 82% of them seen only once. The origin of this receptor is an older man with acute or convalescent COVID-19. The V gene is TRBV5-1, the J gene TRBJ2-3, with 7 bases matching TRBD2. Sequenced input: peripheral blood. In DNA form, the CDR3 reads TGCGCCAGCACCCCATGGGAGGGGCGGACAGATACGCAGTATTTT. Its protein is CASTPWEGRTDTQYF.